Below are 20 T cell receptor beta chains sequenced from a single sample in a study of blood T cell repertoires in COVID-19. Profiled with immunoSEQ multiplex PCR; TCRdb holds only in-frame clones, not every one. This table holds about 310,000 clones, about nine tenths found once. Sample: peripheral blood. All receptors come from a woman younger than 45 with COVID-19, enrolled during active disease.

The V and J genes are TRBV5-4 and TRBJ2-2; 9 positions agree with TRBD1. CDR1 is SGHNT and CDR2 is YYREEE in the germline V gene (reference sequence). The J segment lost 5 bases and the V segment lost 6 bases, leaving 11 bases of the junction unmatched. This CDR3 is built from 16 residues. Here the CDR3 DNA reads TGTGCCAGCAACAATCACAGGGGGCGTGGAACCGGGGAGCTGTTTTTT. Its translation is CASNNHRGRGTGELFF.

The V and J genes are TRBV20-1 and TRBJ2-5; 10 bases fit TRBD2. The V segment lost 3 bases and the J segment 3 bases; nucleotides outside the gene matches: 10. Germline V CDR1 and CDR2: DFQATT, SNEGSKA (reference sequence). The CDR3 spans 16 residues. The CDR3, as DNA: TGCAGTGCTAGTTGGCTAGCGGGAGATTGGGAAGAGACCCAGTACTTC. Its translation: CSASWLAGDWEETQYF.

V gene TRBV5-8 combines with J gene TRBJ2-5, with 8 bases matching TRBD2. Unmatched junction bases numbered 4, after V lost 2 bases and J lost 4 bases. Looked up from germline, CDR1 is SGHTS and CDR2 is YDEGEE. The CDR3 covers 14 residues. The CDR3 reads CASSFGRGRETQYF. As DNA, the CDR3 is TGTGCCAGCAGCTTCGGGAGGGGGAGAGAGACCCAGTACTTC.

This chain connects TRBV27 to TRBJ1-1; 7 bases are a match to TRBD1. Trimming at V came to 1 base and at J to 3 bases, leaving 5 bases not matched to a gene. Germline lookup yields CDR1 MNHEY and CDR2 SMNVEV (reference sequence). This CDR3 has 15 residues. CDR3 loop: CASSLFDRADTEAFF. CDR3 nucleotides: TGTGCCAGCAGTTTATTTGACAGGGCGGACACTGAAGCTTTCTTT.

The chain has TRBV7-9 and TRBJ1-6; TRBD1 agrees at 9 bases. The CDR3 is made up of 16 amino acids. V lost 5 bases and J lost 9; bases outside the gene matches: 11. In germline, CDR1 is SEHNR, CDR2 FQNEAQ (reference sequence). The CDR3 spells CASSQDTGGKGSPLHF. The CDR3 nucleotides read TGTGCCAGCAGCCAAGATACAGGGGGCAAAGGTTCACCCCTCCACTTT.

The chain joins TRBV11-2 to TRBJ1-2; D uncertain. The CDR3 totals 11 residues. CDR1 SGHAT and CDR2 FQNNGV come from the germline V gene. Trimming removed 5 bases at V and 5 bases at J, with 6 bases between. The CDR3 DNA reads as TGTGCCAGCAGCCCGAGTTATGGCTACACCTTC. It translates to CASSPSYGYTF.

The rearrangement links TRBV5-4 to TRBJ1-1; 9 bases fit TRBD1. The trim removed 6 bases at V and 5 bases at J, leaving 11 bases unmatched. Germline CDR1 is SGHNT and CDR2 is YYREEE (reference sequence). CDR3 length: 15 amino acids. CDR3 DNA: TGTGCCAGCAACAAACAGGGGGCCGAGGGAACTGAAGCTTTCTTT. Amino acids: CASNKQGAEGTEAFF.

The chain uses TRBV5-6 and TRBJ2-7; 8 nucleotides align to TRBD1. V was clipped by 1 base and J by 7 bases; unmatched bases: 10. The CDR3 consists of 15 residues. From germline, CDR1 is SGHDT and CDR2 YYEEEE. CDR3 loop: CASSLRGQAQFEQYF. As DNA, the CDR3 is TGTGCCAGCAGCTTGAGGGGACAGGCCCAGTTTGAGCAGTACTTC.

This chain uses TRBV19 with TRBJ2-7, with D tentatively TRBD1 (6 bases). Germline-derived CDR1 and CDR2 are LNHDA and SQIVND (reference sequence). The V end lost 3 bases, the J end lost 0 bases, and 18 bases lay between the germline ends. CDR3 length: 17 residues. As DNA, the CDR3 is TGTGCCAGTAGTATCAGGGGTAGCGACAGTTCCTCCTACGAGCAGTACTTC. Protein product: CASSIRGSDSSSYEQYF.

The V call is TRBV3-1 (or the pseudogene TRBV3-2), the J call TRBJ2-7; 9 nucleotides agree with TRBD2. The J segment lost 4 bases and the V segment lost 6 bases, leaving 1 base of the junction unmatched. From germline, CDR1 is LGHDT and CDR2 YNNKEL (reference sequence). This CDR3 region has 12 residues. The CDR3 region is CASRAGGYEQYF. CDR3 coding DNA: TGTGCCAGCAGAGCGGGAGGTTACGAGCAGTACTTC.

The genes are TRBV6-4 and TRBJ2-1; TRBD1 matches 10 bases. Germline V lookup: CDR1 MRHNA, CDR2 SNTAGT. This CDR3 contains 17 residues. V lost 0 bases and J lost 7; bases outside the gene matches: 9. The CDR3 spells CASSDSVWGQGKNEQFF. Written as DNA, the CDR3 is TGTGCCAGCAGTGACTCGGTTTGGGGACAGGGGAAAAATGAGCAGTTCTTC.

The table lists this clone with a count of one. The chain recombines TRBV7-8 with TRBJ1-6; TRBD1 matches 7 bases. CDR3 length equals 17 residues. The germline V gene encodes CDR1 SGHVS and CDR2 FQNEAQ. The V segment lost 2 bases and the J segment 0 bases; nucleotides outside the gene matches: 4. The CDR3 here is CASSLPGQSSYNSPLHF. DNA of the CDR3: TGTGCCAGCAGCTTACCGGGACAGAGCTCCTATAATTCACCCCTCCACTTT. Full variable domain (outside the CDR3, taken from reference TRBV7-8 and TRBJ1-6): GAGVSQSPRYKVAKRGQDVALRCDPISGHVSLFWYQQALGQGPEFLTYFQNEAQLDKSGLPSDRFFAERPEGSVSTLKIQRTQQEDSAVYLCASSLPGQSSYNSPLHFGNGTRLTVT.

This clone was counted only a few times. In the same sample, other DNA sequences code for this CDR3. The chain carries TRBV5-1 and TRBJ2-2; possible D gene TRBD1, 6 bases. Germline V gives CDR1 SGHRS, CDR2 YFSETQ. CDR3 size: 13 residues. Trimming shortened V by 0 bases and J by 6 bases, and 6 bases separated the two germline ends. CDR3 in DNA: TGCGCCAGCAGCTTGGAGGGGGCCGGGGAGCTGTTTTTT. This sequence encodes CASSLEGAGELFF. Supplemented by reference TRBV5-1 and TRBJ2-2, the full variable domain reads KAGVTQTPRYLIKTRGQQVTLSCSPISGHRSVSWYQQTPGQGLQFLFEYFSETQRNKGNFPGRFSGRQFSNSRSEMNVSTLELGDSALYLCASSLEGAGELFFGEGSRLTVL.

The CDR3 coding sequence is TGTGCCATCAGTGAGGGGACAGAGGCCGAGCAGTACTTC. Translating gives CAISEGTEAEQYF. This chain links TRBV10-3 with TRBJ2-7; TRBD1 matches at 7 bases. The V gene end was trimmed by 2 bases and the J gene end by 6 bases; junction bases not matched to a gene: 4. The CDR3 sequence is 13 residues long. The germline V gene encodes CDR1 ENHRY and CDR2 SYGVKD.

The rearrangement uses TRBV25-1 and TRBJ1-3; D is possibly TRBD1 (5 bases). The CDR3 spans 13 residues. The V end lost 7 bases, the J end lost 4 bases, and 11 bases lay between the germline ends. Germline values: CDR1 MGHDK, CDR2 SYGVNS. The CDR3 sequence is CASTRGAGNTIYF. CDR3 bases: TGTGCCAGCACTAGGGGCGCAGGAAACACCATATATTTT.

The V gene is TRBV6-6, the J gene TRBJ1-2; tentative D call: TRBD1 (5 bases). V was clipped by 8 bases and J by 7 bases, with 20 bases between them. The germline gives CDR1 MNHNY, CDR2 SVGAGI (reference sequence). This CDR3 contains 14 residues. The CDR3 loop is CASVEGHSYGGYTF. In DNA form, the CDR3 reads TGTGCCAGCGTGGAGGGGCATTCGTATGGTGGCTACACCTTC.

The V gene is TRBV19, the J gene TRBJ1-5; D remains unclear. This CDR3 region has 13 residues. Germline loops: CDR1 LNHDA, CDR2 SQIVND (reference sequence). V lost 9 bases and J 6 bases, leaving 15 bases between the germline ends. This chain's CDR3 is CASRLAPGQPQHF. The CDR3 DNA reads TGTGCCAGCCGGCTCGCCCCAGGTCAGCCCCAGCATTTT.

The V and J genes are TRBV19 and TRBJ2-1, with D possibly matching TRBD1 (5 bases). V was pared by 1 base and J by 9 bases, with 7 bases between. Germline V CDR1 and CDR2: LNHDA, SQIVND (reference sequence). The CDR3 loop spans 12 amino acids. As DNA, the CDR3 is TGTGCCAGTAGTATAGCAGGGTCTGAGCAGTTCTTC. It is translated as CASSIAGSEQFF.

This clone was seen just once. The V call is TRBV30, the J call TRBJ1-6; the match to TRBD1 covers 8 bases. V shed 1 base, J shed 10 bases, and the junction held 6 bases outside the gene matches. Germline CDR1 and CDR2: GTSNPN and SVGIG (reference sequence). This CDR3 is built from 14 residues. CDR3 residues: CAWSGAGGGSPLHF. CDR3 in DNA: TGTGCCTGGAGTGGGGCAGGGGGCGGGTCACCCCTCCACTTT.

This sequence joins TRBV2 and TRBJ1-2; 9 positions match TRBD1. Losses at the gene ends were 11 bases for V and 8 bases for J; bases not matched to a gene: 6. Germline V gene data show CDR1 as SNHLY and CDR2 as FYNNEI. The CDR3 sequence is 11 residues long. The CDR3: CAGTGRGGYTF. The DNA for the CDR3 is TGTGCCGGGACAGGGAGGGGCGGCTACACCTTC. Full variable domain (missing parts from reference TRBV2 and TRBJ1-2): EPEVTQTPSHQVTQMGQEVILRCVPISNHLYFYWYRQILGQKVEFLVSFYNNEISEKSEIFDDQFSVERPDGSNFTLKIRSTKLEDSAMYFCAGTGRGGYTFGSGTRLTVV.